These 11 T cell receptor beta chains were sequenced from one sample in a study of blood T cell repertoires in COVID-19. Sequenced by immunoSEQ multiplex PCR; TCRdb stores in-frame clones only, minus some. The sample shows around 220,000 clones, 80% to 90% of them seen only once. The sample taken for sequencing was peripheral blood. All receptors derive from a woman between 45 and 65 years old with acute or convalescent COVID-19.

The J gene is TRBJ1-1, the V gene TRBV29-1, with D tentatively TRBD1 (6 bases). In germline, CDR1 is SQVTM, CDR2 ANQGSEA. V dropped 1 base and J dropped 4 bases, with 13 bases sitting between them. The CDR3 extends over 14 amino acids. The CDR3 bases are TGCAGCGTTGAAGTAGGGGGTCACGGCACTGAAGCTTTCTTT. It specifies CSVEVGGHGTEAFF.

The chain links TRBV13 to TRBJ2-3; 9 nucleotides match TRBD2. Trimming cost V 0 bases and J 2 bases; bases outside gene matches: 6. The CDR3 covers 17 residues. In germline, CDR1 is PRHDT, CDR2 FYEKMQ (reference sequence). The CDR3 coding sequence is TGTGCCAGCAGCTTAGGAGGCCTAGCGGGGATCACAGATACGCAGTATTTT. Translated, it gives CASSLGGLAGITDTQYF.

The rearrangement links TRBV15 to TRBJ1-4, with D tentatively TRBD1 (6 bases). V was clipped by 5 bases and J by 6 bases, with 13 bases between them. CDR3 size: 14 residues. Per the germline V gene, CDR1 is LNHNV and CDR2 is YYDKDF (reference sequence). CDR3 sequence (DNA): TGTGCCACCAGCTGGGGGGGCTGGGATGAAAAACTGTTTTTT. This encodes CATSWGGWDEKLFF.

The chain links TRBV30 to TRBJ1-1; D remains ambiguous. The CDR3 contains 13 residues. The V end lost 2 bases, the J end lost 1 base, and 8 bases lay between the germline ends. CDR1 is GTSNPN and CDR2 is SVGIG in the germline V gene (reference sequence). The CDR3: CAWSRNRNTEAFF. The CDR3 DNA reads TGTGCCTGGAGTCGGAACAGGAACACTGAAGCTTTCTTT.

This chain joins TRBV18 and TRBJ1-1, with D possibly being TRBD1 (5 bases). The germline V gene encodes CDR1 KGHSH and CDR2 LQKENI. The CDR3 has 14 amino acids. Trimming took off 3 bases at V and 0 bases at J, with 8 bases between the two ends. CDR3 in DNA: TGTGCCAGCTCACCGACGACAGTGAACACTGAAGCTTTCTTT. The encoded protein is CASSPTTVNTEAFF.

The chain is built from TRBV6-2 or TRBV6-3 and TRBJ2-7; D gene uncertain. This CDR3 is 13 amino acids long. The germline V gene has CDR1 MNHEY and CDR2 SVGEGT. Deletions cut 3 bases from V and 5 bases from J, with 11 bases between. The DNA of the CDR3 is TGTGCCAGCAGTTATTCCAGCAGGAACGAGCAGTACTTC. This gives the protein CASSYSSRNEQYF.

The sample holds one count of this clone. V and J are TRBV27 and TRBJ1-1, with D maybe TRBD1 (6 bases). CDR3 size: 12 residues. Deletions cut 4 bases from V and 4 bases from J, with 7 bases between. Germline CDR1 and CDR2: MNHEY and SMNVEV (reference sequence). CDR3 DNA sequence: TGTGCCAGCAGTTCCAGGGGCACTGAAGCTTTCTTT. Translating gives CASSSRGTEAFF.

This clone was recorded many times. The CDR3 region is CASSLPRNRTEAFF. The CDR3 coding sequence is TGCGCCAGCAGCTTACCAAGGAACAGAACTGAAGCTTTCTTT. The chain uses TRBV5-1 and TRBJ1-1, with D unresolved. V was pared by 2 bases and J by 5 bases, with 13 bases between. The length of the CDR3 is 14 residues. Germline CDR1 reads SGHRS; CDR2 reads YFSETQ.

Written as DNA, the CDR3 is TGTGCCAGCAGATCCGGGACAGATTACCAAGAGACCCAGTACTTC. It codes for CASRSGTDYQETQYF. The rearrangement links TRBV7-9 to TRBJ2-5; 7 nucleotides align to TRBD1. The V segment lost 6 bases and the J segment 0 bases; nucleotides outside the gene matches: 7. This CDR3 region has 15 residues. Germline CDR1 is SEHNR and CDR2 is FQNEAQ (reference sequence).

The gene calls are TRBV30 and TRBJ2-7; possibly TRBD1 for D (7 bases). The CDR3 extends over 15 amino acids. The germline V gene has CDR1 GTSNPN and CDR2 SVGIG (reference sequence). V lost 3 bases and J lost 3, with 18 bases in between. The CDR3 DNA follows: TGTGCCTGGAGCAGGGGGGTAGGCGGCCACTACGAGCAGTACTTC. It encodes CAWSRGVGGHYEQYF.

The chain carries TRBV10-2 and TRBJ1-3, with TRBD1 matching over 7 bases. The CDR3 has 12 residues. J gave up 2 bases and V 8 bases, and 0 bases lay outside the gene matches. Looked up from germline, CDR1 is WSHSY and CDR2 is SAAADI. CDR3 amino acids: CASGTAGNTIYF. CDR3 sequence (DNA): TGCGCCAGCGGGACAGCTGGAAACACCATATATTTT.